These 27 T cell receptor beta chains came from one sample sequenced in a study of CD8+CD57+ T cells in acquired aplastic anemia. Sequencing involved patients with CD8+CD57+ cell expansion previously shown by flow cytometry. TCR beta VDJ and CDR3 profiling used genomic DNA as template. Via MiXCR, TCRdb re-called the reads, giving one row per CDR3 protein. The table has roughly 250,000 distinct CDR3 sequences, about 80% seen once. Source material: sorted CD4+, CD8+, or CD8+CD57+ T cells (not recorded which) from PBMCs. Source of these receptors: a human donor with aplastic anemia.

The J gene is TRBJ1-2, the V gene TRBV5-8; D remains unclear. The V gene lost 3 bases and the J gene lost 3 bases, with 15 bases spanning the gap. Germline V gene lookup returns CDR1 SGHTS and CDR2 YDEGEE. The CDR3 extends over 15 amino acids. CDR3 residues: CASSSRESADYGYTF. In DNA, the CDR3 is TGTGCCAGCAGCTCACGAGAGAGCGCCGACTATGGCTACACCTTC.

A remark on this clonotype: The germline gene is not matched at one end of the junction; a read error may be the cause. The J gene is TRBJ2-3, the V gene TRBV7-9, with 7 bases that match TRBD2. Germline values: CDR1 SEHNR, CDR2 FQNEAQ (reference sequence). This CDR3 contains 14 residues. CDR3: CASSFASGLNTHSF. The CDR3 DNA sequence: TGTGCCAGCAGCTTTGCTAGCGGTCTGAATACGCATTCGTTT.

The rearrangement links TRBV2 to TRBJ2-7, with D hard to call. The J call is doubtful: the DNA matches TRBJ2-1 better. Germline V gives CDR1 SNHLY, CDR2 FYNNEI. This CDR3 region has 16 residues. CDR3 bases: TGTGCCAGCAGTCAACCGGGTCAGGCGTACTTCAATGAGCAGTTCTTC. Translating gives CASSQPGQAYFNEQFF.

V gene TRBV7-6 combines with J gene TRBJ2-7, with D possibly being TRBD1 (5 bases). The germline V gene encodes CDR1 SGHVS and CDR2 FNYEAQ. The CDR3 runs to 14 residues. The ends were cut back, 6 bases at V and 10 bases at J, with 22 bases in the middle. CDR3: CASSSEQANSPQYF. CDR3 DNA: TGTGCCAGCAGTTCGGAACAGGCTAATTCCCCCCAGTACTTC. Looking up the rest from reference TRBV7-6 and TRBJ2-7 gives the full variable domain: GAGVSQSPRYKVTKRGQDVALRCDPISGHVSLYWYRQALGQGPEFLTYFNYEAQQDKSGLPNDRFSAERPEGSISTLTIQRTEQRDSAMYRCASSSEQANSPQYFGPGTRLTVT.

This clonotype came up once. One base away lies a much larger clone, so this may be a sequencing read error. The CDR3 region has the DNA TGTGCCAGCAGCGTCGCGGGAGGTCCCAATACGCAGTTT. Translating it yields CASSVAGGPNTQF. This rearrangement joins TRBV7-8 to TRBJ2-3; TRBD2 aligns across 8 bases. The V gene's germline CDR1 is SGHVS and CDR2 FQNEAQ. This CDR3 has 13 residues.

This clonotype was counted between two and nine times. This chain connects TRBV9 to TRBJ1-1, with D perhaps matching TRBD1 (6 bases). The CDR3 contains 15 residues. Looked up from germline, CDR1 is SGDLS and CDR2 is YYNGEE. Trimming left V 4 bases short and J 2 bases short, with 15 bases between. As DNA, the CDR3 is TGTGCCAGCAGCCGAAATGACAGGTCCAACACTGAAGCTTTCTTT. This gives the protein CASSRNDRSNTEAFF.

V and J are TRBV11-1 and TRBJ1-6; D is ambiguous. CDR1 and CDR2 from the germline V gene are SGHAT and FQDESV (reference sequence). The CDR3 sequence is 14 residues long. The V and J ends lost 2 bases and 2 bases respectively, with 4 bases between them. The CDR3 nucleotides read TGTGCCAGCAGCTTAAATCCCTATAATTCACCCCTCCACTTT. This gives the protein CASSLNPYNSPLHF.

This clonotype was detected only once. The chain links TRBV2 to TRBJ2-7; the match to TRBD2 covers 8 bases. The V gene end was trimmed by 6 bases and the J gene end by 8 bases; junction bases not matched to a gene: 12. This CDR3 spans 14 amino acids. From germline, CDR1 is SNHLY and CDR2 FYNNEI. In DNA form, the CDR3 reads TGTGCCAGCAGCGCGGGGGGCACAGGGCCCCAGCAGTACGTC. It translates to CASSAGGTGPQQYV.

J is TRBJ1-1 and V is TRBV2, with unresolved D. This CDR3 has 14 residues. Germline V gives CDR1 SNHLY, CDR2 FYNNEI. Trimming removed 10 bases from V and 4 bases from J, with 19 bases in between. CDR3 residues: CAISFGEPGTEAFF. CDR3 bases: TGTGCCATTTCCTTCGGAGAGCCGGGCACTGAAGCTTTCTTT.

The chain links TRBV7-9 to TRBJ1-1; 9 bases match TRBD1. With V trimmed by 5 bases and J by 14 bases, 18 bases remained unmatched. Looked up from germline, CDR1 is SEHNR and CDR2 is FQNEAQ (reference sequence). This CDR3 is built from 15 residues. DNA for the CDR3: TGTGCCAGCAGCCCAACAGGGGGCACTGGAAACACCATATTCTTT. Its translation: CASSPTGGTGNTIFF.

Note on this clonotype: A read error may produce the germline difference seen at one junction end. This chain uses TRBV7-9 with TRBJ2-3; possibly TRBD1 or TRBD2 for D (6 bases each). Germline values: CDR1 SEHNR, CDR2 FQNEAQ (reference sequence). CDR3 length: 14 residues. Here the CDR3 reads CASSLAGGSDTEDF. The CDR3 DNA reads as TGTGCCAGCAGCTTAGCGGGGGGCTCGGACACCGAGGATTTT.

The chain combines TRBV9 with TRBJ2-3; 7 bases agree with TRBD1. Germline V CDR1 and CDR2: SGDLS, YYNGEE. V shed 0 bases and J 15 bases; nucleotides not matched to a gene: 10. This CDR3 is built from 13 residues. CDR3 in amino acids: CASSVGNRGDNYF. As DNA, the CDR3 is TGTGCCAGCAGCGTAGGGAACAGGGGTGACAACTATTTT.

A word on this clonotype: The junction differs from germline at one of its ends, possibly a read error. The V gene is TRBV7-8, the J gene TRBJ1-5; no clear D gene. Germline-derived CDR1 and CDR2 are SGHVS and FQNEAQ. The CDR3 is 13 amino acids. CDR3 region: CASSLAGSPATQF. The CDR3 nucleotides are TGTGCCAGCAGCTTAGCGGGAAGTCCCGCTACGCAGTTT.

V and J are TRBV12-3 or TRBV12-4 and TRBJ2-3; 14 bases agree with TRBD2. The CDR3 runs to 14 residues. After removal of 11 bases from V and 11 bases from J, the junction contained 12 bases not matched to a gene. CDR3 protein: CAPRVGLAGGEQYF. The CDR3 DNA follows: TGTGCCCCAAGAGTTGGACTAGCGGGAGGTGAGCAGTATTTT.

This chain connects TRBV7-9 to TRBJ1-6, with no clear D. In germline, CDR1 is SEHNR, CDR2 FQNEAQ (reference sequence). The CDR3 totals 13 residues. V was trimmed by 5 bases and J by 11 bases, leaving 13 bases between them. DNA of the CDR3: TGTGCCAGCAGCGCCGGTTCGGGAACACCCCTCCACTTT. Translated: CASSAGSGTPLHF.

This clonotype showed up many times. Likely a read error: the CDR3 ends without its conserved phenylalanine or tryptophan. It is unclear where the CDR3 begins or ends on the DNA, so no DNA is shown, and the CDR3 is as TCRdb lists it. This rearrangement joins TRBV7-8 to TRBJ2-3; the D call of TRBD2 is as the table states it, not checked on the DNA. Germline values: CDR1 SGHVS, CDR2 FQNEAQ. Including both end residues, the CDR3 is 13 amino acids long. This CDR3 is CASSLAGGDDTQY.

The gene calls are TRBV11-1 and TRBJ1-1; TRBD1 is a possible D gene (5 bases). The V and J ends lost 5 bases and 0 bases respectively, with 16 bases between them. The CDR3 loop spans 16 amino acids. Germline V lookup: CDR1 SGHAT, CDR2 FQDESV (reference sequence). CDR3 region: CASSGTPAVLNTEAFF. The CDR3 bases are TGTGCCAGCAGCGGGACTCCCGCAGTCTTGAACACTGAAGCTTTCTTT.

This chain connects TRBV6-5 to TRBJ1-6; 9 bases align to TRBD1. The CDR3 runs 15 residues. Per germline, CDR1 MNHEY and CDR2 SVGAGI. The V and J ends lost 6 bases and 6 bases, in that order; junction bases with no gene match: 6. CDR3 nucleotides: TGTGCCAGCAGGCAGGACAGGGGAGGTAATTCACCCCTCCACTTT. This translates into CASRQDRGGNSPLHF.

This chain uses TRBV7-9 with TRBJ1-2; possibly TRBD1 for D (5 bases). V lost 6 bases to trimming and J lost 5 bases, with 22 bases between them. Germline V CDR1 and CDR2: SEHNR, FQNEAQ (reference sequence). The CDR3 loop spans 16 amino acids. The CDR3 coding sequence is TGTGCCAGCAGGGTGGAGAGGGACGGGCTGGTATATGGCTACACCTTC. It encodes CASRVERDGLVYGYTF.

V usage is TRBV19 and J usage is TRBJ2-3; tentative D call: TRBD2 (5 bases). Trimming took off 5 bases at V and 11 bases at J, with 20 bases between the two ends. The CDR3 has 14 residues. Germline CDR1 is LNHDA and CDR2 is SQIVND (reference sequence). This CDR3 is CASSLASGADKQYF. CDR3 nucleotides: TGTGCCAGTAGTTTAGCGAGCGGTGCCGACAAGCAGTATTTT.

V and J are TRBV9 and TRBJ2-7, with D perhaps TRBD1 or TRBD2 (5 bases each). Trimming stripped 4 bases from V and 1 base from J, with 24 bases between. The V gene's germline CDR1 is SGDLS and CDR2 YYNGEE. The CDR3 is made up of 18 amino acids. CDR3 sequence reads: CASSSYPGSTALSYEQYV. The CDR3 DNA reads as TGTGCCAGCAGCTCTTATCCAGGGAGCACAGCCCTTTCCTACGAGCAGTACGTC.

This clonotype was recorded only once. Since no conserved phenylalanine or tryptophan closes the CDR3, a read error is the likely cause. The DNA is omitted, as the CDR3 cannot be located on it reliably, and the CDR3 follows TCRdb's listing. The rearrangement joins TRBV7-8 to TRBJ2-3. Germline CDR1 is SGHVS and CDR2 is FQNEAQ. 13 amino acids form the CDR3, both terminal residues included. The CDR3 spells CASGFAGTPDTQY.

This clonotype was picked up a small number of times. Here the CDR3 omits its conserved ending phenylalanine or tryptophan, so a read error is the likely source. The limits of the CDR3 on the DNA are not certain, so only TCRdb's listed CDR3 is given. This chain uses TRBV7-8 with TRBJ2-3; the table's D gene call, TRBD2, was not cross checked with the DNA. Germline-derived CDR1 and CDR2 are SGHVS and FQNEAQ. The CDR3 totals 13 residues, both ends included. CDR3 amino acids: CASSFAGGPATQY.

Remarks on this clonotype: Its ends do not fully match the called genes, so a read error is possible. This chain connects TRBV9 to TRBJ2-5, with D maybe TRBD2 (5 bases). CDR1 and CDR2 (germline): SGDLS, YYNGEE. The CDR3 is 14 residues long. The CDR3 region is CASSGGSDTQSFDF. The CDR3 DNA is TGTGCCAGCAGCGGAGGGTCAGATACGCAGTCTTTTGACTTC.

This rearrangement joins TRBV20-1 to TRBJ1-1; no clear D gene. Germline assignment: CDR1 DFQATT and CDR2 SNEGSKA (reference sequence). V dropped 6 bases and J dropped 1 base, with 18 bases sitting between them. The CDR3 totals 15 residues. In DNA, the CDR3 is TGCAGTGCCCGGAACTGGCGGCGGAAGAACACTGAAGCTTTCTTT. Protein: CSARNWRRKNTEAFF.

The chain recombines TRBV20-1 with TRBJ2-7; 8 bases fit TRBD2. V was clipped by 6 bases and J by 6 bases; unmatched bases: 7. Germline V gene sequence: CDR1 DFQATT, CDR2 SNEGSKA (reference sequence). The CDR3 length is 12 residues. CDR3 sequence: CSAGTRGGEQYV. The CDR3 nucleotides read TGCAGTGCAGGGACTAGAGGAGGCGAGCAGTACGTC.

As concerns this clonotype: The CDR3 end shows no conserved phenylalanine or tryptophan, and so a read error is likely. The limits of the CDR3 on the DNA are not certain, so only TCRdb's listed CDR3 is given. J is TRBJ2-3 and V is TRBV7-3; the D call TRBD1 from the table was never checked on the DNA. From its first to its last residue, the CDR3 has 12 amino acids. The germline V gene has CDR1 SGHTA and CDR2 FQGTGA. This CDR3 is CASSLGAETQDI.